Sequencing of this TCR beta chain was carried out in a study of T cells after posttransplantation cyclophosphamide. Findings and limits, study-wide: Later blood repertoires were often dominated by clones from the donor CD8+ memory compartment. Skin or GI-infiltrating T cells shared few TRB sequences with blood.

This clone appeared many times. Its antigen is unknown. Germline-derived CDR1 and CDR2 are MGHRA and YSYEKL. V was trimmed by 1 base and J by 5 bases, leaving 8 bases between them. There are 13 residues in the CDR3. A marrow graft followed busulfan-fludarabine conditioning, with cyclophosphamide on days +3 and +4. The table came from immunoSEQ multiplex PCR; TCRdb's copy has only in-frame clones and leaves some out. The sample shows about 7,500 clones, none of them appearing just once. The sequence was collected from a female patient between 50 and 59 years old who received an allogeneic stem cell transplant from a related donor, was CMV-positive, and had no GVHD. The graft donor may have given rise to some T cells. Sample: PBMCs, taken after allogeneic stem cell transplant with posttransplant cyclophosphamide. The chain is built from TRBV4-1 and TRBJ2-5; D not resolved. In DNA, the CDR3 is TGCGCCAGCAGCCAAGGGGCCTTTGAGACCCAGTACTTC. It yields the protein CASSQGAFETQYF.